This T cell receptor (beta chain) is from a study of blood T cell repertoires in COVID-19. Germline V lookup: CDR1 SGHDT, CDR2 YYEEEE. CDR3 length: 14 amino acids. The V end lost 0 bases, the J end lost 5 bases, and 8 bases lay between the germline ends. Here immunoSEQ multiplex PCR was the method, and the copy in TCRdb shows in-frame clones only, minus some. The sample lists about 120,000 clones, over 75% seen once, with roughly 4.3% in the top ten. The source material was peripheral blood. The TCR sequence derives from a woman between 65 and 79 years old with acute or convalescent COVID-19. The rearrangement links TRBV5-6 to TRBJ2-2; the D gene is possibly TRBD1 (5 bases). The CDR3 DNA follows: TGTGCCAGCAGCTTGGGACAGCTAACCGGGGAGCTGTTTTTT. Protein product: CASSLGQLTGELFF.